The 10 T cell receptor beta chains given below trace back to one sample, sequenced in a study of T cells expressing NK-cell markers. TCRdb reprocessed the 5' RACE reads and keeps a single row for each CDR3 protein, giving no DNA. This listing includes 550,000 to 600,000 distinct CDR3 sequences. Specimen: blood T cells: a sorted CD56 or NKG2C T cell subset, CD4+ or CD8+ T cells, or bulk PBMC T cells (not recorded which). Source of these receptors: a man between 18 and 35 years old in good health.

The chain links TRBV11-2 to TRBJ2-3. Germline CDR1 reads SGHAT; CDR2 reads FQNNGV. The CDR3 spans 16 residues. CDR3 sequence: CASSFITHPYTDTQYF.

The genes are TRBV12-3 or TRBV12-4 and TRBJ2-1. CDR3 length equals 14 residues. The CDR3 region is CASSSPDTPNEQFF.

This rearrangement joins TRBV20-1 to TRBJ2-5; TCRdb returns TRBD2, unconfirmable since there is no DNA. Germline V gene sequence: CDR1 DFQATT, CDR2 SNEGSKA (reference sequence). This CDR3 spans 15 amino acids. The CDR3 reads CSASLASGGPETQYF.

This sequence joins TRBV12-3 or TRBV12-4 and TRBJ2-6; as DNA is missing, the TRBD1 call by TCRdb cannot be tested. CDR3 size: 14 residues. CDR3 sequence reads: CASAPGVGANVLTF.

The chain combines TRBV6-2 or TRBV6-3 with TRBJ2-1; TCRdb designates TRBD2, a call that cannot be tested without DNA. The CDR3 has 15 amino acids. Germline V gives CDR1 MNHEY, CDR2 SVGEGT. CDR3: CASSWAAAKDNEQFF.

The genes are TRBV7-9 and TRBJ2-5. This CDR3 is 15 amino acids long. Germline V lookup: CDR1 SEHNR, CDR2 FQNEAQ (reference sequence). The CDR3 protein is CASSSASGVQETQYF.

The J gene is TRBJ1-5, the V gene TRBV5-5. From germline, CDR1 is SGHKS and CDR2 YYEKEE (reference sequence). The CDR3 sequence is 15 residues long. CDR3: CASSWDGSRNQPQHF.

The V gene is TRBV29-1, the J gene TRBJ2-3; TCRdb picks TRBD1, but there is no DNA to check that call. Germline loops: CDR1 SQVTM, CDR2 ANQGSEA. The CDR3 is 13 residues long. CDR3 sequence: CSVRRGATDTQYF.

CDR3 loop: CASSIGTAERGKLFF. V usage is TRBV7-2 and J usage is TRBJ1-4; TCRdb names TRBD1, which stays unverified in the absence of DNA. The CDR3 covers 15 residues. Germline CDR1 is SGHTA and CDR2 is FQGNSA.

V gene TRBV6-5 combines with J gene TRBJ1-2; the TRBD1 assignment by TCRdb is unverifiable without DNA. CDR1 is MNHEY, CDR2 SVGAGI, per germline. The CDR3 has 14 amino acids. The CDR3 protein is CASSYLTGMDGYTF.